The rows below give T cell receptor beta chains drawn from one sample of a study of cytomegalovirus exposure and HLA in healthy donors. Repertoires were generated with immunoSEQ multiplex PCR, while TCRdb's copy carries only in-frame clones and drops some. This sample lists some 200,000 clones; its ten largest clones have around 6%. Material for sequencing was PBMCs. All receptors derive from a man aged 25 to 45 in good health and CMV-seronegative. The CDR3 runs from the conserved cysteine through the conserved F or W. A D gene is named only where the DNA matches it firmly.

TGTGCCAGCAGCTTAGTCCCTAGCGGAAACACCGGGGAGCTGTTTTTT,CASSLVPSGNTGELFF,TRBJ2-2,TRBV7-9,TRBD2
TGTGCCAGCAGCCAGGGACAGACTGGTTATGGCTACACCTTC,CASSQGQTGYGYTF,TRBJ1-2,TRBV27,TRBD1
TGTGCCAGCAGCTTCCCTAGCGGCCATACCTACGAGCAGTACTTC,CASSFPSGHTYEQYF,TRBJ2-7,TRBV11-3,TRBD2
TGCGCCAGCAGCTCTCAAGTGAATACGGGACACCTCTCTGGAAACACCATATATTTT,CASSSQVNTGHLSGNTIYF,TRBJ1-3,TRBV5-1,NA
TGCGCCAGCAGTCAATCCCCCCTGGACAGCGATAGCAATCAGCCCCAGCATTTT,CASSQSPLDSDSNQPQHF,TRBJ1-5,TRBV23-1,NA
TGTGCCAGCAGCTTACGGACTAGCGGGAGGAACACCGGGGAGCTGTTTTTT,CASSLRTSGRNTGELFF,TRBJ2-2,TRBV7-7,TRBD2
TGTGCCAGCAGCCGCTCAGCGGGGGGCGAGACCCAGTACTTC,CASSRSAGGETQYF,TRBJ2-5,TRBV13,TRBD2
TGTGCCAGTATCCCCTCGGCGGGCCGTTATGGCTACACCTTC,CASIPSAGRYGYTF,TRBJ1-2,TRBV19,NA
TGTGCCAGCAGAGACTCGAGCACAGATACGCAGTATTTT,CASRDSSTDTQYF,TRBJ2-3,TRBV7-2,NA
TGTGCCAGCAGCCCTGGAGAGGGCCCCTCCTACGAGCAGTACTTC,CASSPGEGPSYEQYF,TRBJ2-7,TRBV7-6,NA
TGTGCCAGCAGCCACACTTTAGGGACAGGGGAGGGCTACACCTTC,CASSHTLGTGEGYTF,TRBJ1-2,TRBV4-2,TRBD1
TGTGCCATCAGCGAGGGACAGATCAGACAAGAGACCCAGTACTTC,CAISEGQIRQETQYF,TRBJ2-5,TRBV10-3,TRBD1
TGTGCCAGTAGTTTAGGGGCAGTTTTCGATCAGCCCCAGCATTTT,CASSLGAVFDQPQHF,TRBJ1-5,TRBV19,NA
TGCGCCGGGGCGGGGATTGGGACTGAAGCTTTCTTT,CAGAGIGTEAFF,TRBJ1-1,TRBV10-2,NA
TGTGCCTGGAGTGTATACGGGGGTCGGAGGGAGCTGTTTTTT,CAWSVYGGRRELFF,TRBJ2-2,TRBV30,NA
TGTGCCAGCAGCTTTCGGGACAGGAACACTGAAGCTTTCTTT,CASSFRDRNTEAFF,TRBJ1-1,TRBV9,TRBD1
TGTGCCATCAGTGAGGTCCAGGGAAGGAGTGCCGGGGAGCTGTTTTTT,CAISEVQGRSAGELFF,TRBJ2-2,TRBV10-3,NA
TGTGCCAGCAGCTTAGTCTCCAACACTGAAGCTTTCTTT,CASSLVSNTEAFF,TRBJ1-1,TRBV11-3,NA
TGTGCCATCAGTGAGGCGGGGGTTGGAACCTATGGCTACACCTTC,CAISEAGVGTYGYTF,TRBJ1-2,TRBV10-3,NA
TGTGCCAGCAGTTTGGGGACTAGCGGGAAAACAGATACGCAGTATTTT,CASSLGTSGKTDTQYF,TRBJ2-3,TRBV28,TRBD2
TGTGCCAGCAGCGCCACGGGACTAGCGGGGAGGAGTCAGTACTTC,CASSATGLAGRSQYF,TRBJ2-7,TRBV13,TRBD2
TGTGCCAGTAAAGAGGACAGGGCCACAGATACGCAGTATTTT,CASKEDRATDTQYF,TRBJ2-3,TRBV19,TRBD1
TGTGCCAGCAGCCCGGTTGGTCGCACTGAAGCTTTCTTT,CASSPVGRTEAFF,TRBJ1-1,TRBV5-8,NA
TGCGCCAGCAAAGGACAGGAGGGAAACACCATATATTTT,CASKGQEGNTIYF,TRBJ1-3,TRBV5-1,TRBD1
TGTGCCATCAGTGAGGGGGACAGGGTCTCGGGGAACACCGGGGAGCTGTTTTTT,CAISEGDRVSGNTGELFF,TRBJ2-2,TRBV10-3,TRBD1
TGTGCCAGCACCTCGACAGGGCAAGGGGGCAATCAGCCCCAGCATTTT,CASTSTGQGGNQPQHF,TRBJ1-5,TRBV6-6,TRBD1
TGTGCCAGCAACAGCGAGGGCTATGAAAAACTGTTTTTT,CASNSEGYEKLFF,TRBJ1-4,TRBV2,NA
TGTGCCAGCATGTCCGGGACAGGGGGTTATGAGCAGTACTTC,CASMSGTGGYEQYF,TRBJ2-7,TRBV7-9,TRBD1
TGTGCCAGCAGCTTTGGGGGCGGGCCCCAGCATTTT,CASSFGGGPQHF,TRBJ1-5,TRBV5-4,NA
TGTGCCAGCAGTTACTCGATAGGGGAGAACACTGAAGCTTTCTTT,CASSYSIGENTEAFF,TRBJ1-1,TRBV6-5,NA
TGTGCCAGCAGCTTAGCGACTAGCGCGTACAATGAGCAGTTCTTC,CASSLATSAYNEQFF,TRBJ2-1,TRBV7-2,TRBD2
TGTGCCAGCAGCTTGGTACAGGGGAGGTCCCCTGAAGCTTTCTTT,CASSLVQGRSPEAFF,TRBJ1-1,TRBV5-5,TRBD1
TGTGCCAGTGGCGCGGGGACCGGGGAGCTGTTTTTT,CASGAGTGELFF,TRBJ2-2,TRBV19,NA
TGCAGCGTCCTTGACGGGACAGGGGTAGGTGAGCAGTTCTTC,CSVLDGTGVGEQFF,TRBJ2-1,TRBV29-1,TRBD1
TGTGCCAGCAGTCGGGACTACCTATCCTCCTACGAGCAGTACTTC,CASSRDYLSSYEQYF,TRBJ2-7,TRBV6-5,TRBD2
TGTGCCAGCAGCTTCGGGCGGGGCGGGCCTGTCAATGAGCAGTTCTTC,CASSFGRGGPVNEQFF,TRBJ2-1,TRBV7-9,NA
TGTGCCAGTAGAGGGGTGCTGAACACTGAAGCTTTCTTT,CASRGVLNTEAFF,TRBJ1-1,TRBV19,NA
TGTGCCAGCAGCTTGACAGGGGGCAAGGAGACCCAGTACTTC,CASSLTGGKETQYF,TRBJ2-5,TRBV7-9,TRBD1
TGTGCCAGCAGCACCCCAGGGGGTTTCCTGAACACTGAAGCTTTCTTT,CASSTPGGFLNTEAFF,TRBJ1-1,TRBV28,TRBD1
TGTGCCAGCAGCCTGGGGACACCGAGCTCCTACGAGCAGTACTTC,CASSLGTPSSYEQYF,TRBJ2-7,TRBV27,NA
TGTGCCAGCAGTGGCGGACTACACATGAACACTGAAGCTTTCTTT,CASSGGLHMNTEAFF,TRBJ1-1,TRBV19,NA
TGTGCCAGCAGTTTAGGGGGAGGAACTAACTATGGCTACACCTTC,CASSLGGGTNYGYTF,TRBJ1-2,TRBV28,NA
TGTGCCAGCAGCGTAGTGGAGACTCCTAACACCGGGGAGCTGTTTTTT,CASSVVETPNTGELFF,TRBJ2-2,TRBV9,NA
TGTGCCAGCAGCTTTACCGGGGGTCACTATGGCTACACCTTC,CASSFTGGHYGYTF,TRBJ1-2,TRBV11-3,NA
TGTGCCAGCAGCCCACTAGCTGTTTACGAGCAGTACTTC,CASSPLAVYEQYF,TRBJ2-7,TRBV7-6,NA
TGCGCCAGCAGGAAGACAGGGGGCGCGGAAAATGAGCAGTTCTTC,CASRKTGGAENEQFF,TRBJ2-1,TRBV5-1,TRBD1
TGTGCCAGCTGGGGGGGGTTGAACACTGAAGCTTTCTTT,CASWGGLNTEAFF,TRBJ1-1,TRBV27,NA
TGCGCCAGCAGCACAGGACTAGAGGACAATGAGCAGTTCTTC,CASSTGLEDNEQFF,TRBJ2-1,TRBV5-1,TRBD2
TGTGCCAGCAGCTTCGGGGGACTAGCGGGATACGGCGATGAGCAGTTCTTC,CASSFGGLAGYGDEQFF,TRBJ2-1,TRBV7-9,TRBD2
TGTGCCAGCAGCCCTGCGGGAGGACCAGATACGCAGTATTTT,CASSPAGGPDTQYF,TRBJ2-3,TRBV4-2,TRBD2
TGTGCCAGCAGTTTTCGACAGATAGGTCAGCCCCAGCATTTT,CASSFRQIGQPQHF,TRBJ1-5,TRBV28,NA
TGTGCCAGCAGTCTCGGACTAGCGGGGAGCGGAGGGGAGCTGTTTTTT,CASSLGLAGSGGELFF,TRBJ2-2,TRBV6-6,TRBD2
TGTGCCAGCAGTGATACCGACAGTAACACTGAAGCTTTCTTT,CASSDTDSNTEAFF,TRBJ1-1,TRBV6-1,NA
TGTGCCTGGACCTATGGTGATGAGCAGTTCTTC,CAWTYGDEQFF,TRBJ2-1,TRBV30,NA